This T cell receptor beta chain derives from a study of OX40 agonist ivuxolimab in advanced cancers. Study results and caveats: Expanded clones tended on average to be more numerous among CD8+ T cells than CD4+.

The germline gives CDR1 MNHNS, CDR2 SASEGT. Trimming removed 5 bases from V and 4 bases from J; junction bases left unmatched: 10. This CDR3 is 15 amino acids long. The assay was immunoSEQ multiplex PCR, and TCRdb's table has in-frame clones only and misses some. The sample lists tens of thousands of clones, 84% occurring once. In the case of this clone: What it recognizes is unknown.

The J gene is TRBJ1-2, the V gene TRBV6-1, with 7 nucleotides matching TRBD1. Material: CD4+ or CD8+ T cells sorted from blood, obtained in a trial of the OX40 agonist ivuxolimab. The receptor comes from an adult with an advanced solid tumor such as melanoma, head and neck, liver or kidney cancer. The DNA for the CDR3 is TGTGCCAGCAGTCTTGCGGGACAGCGCCTCTATGGCTACACCTTC. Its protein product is CASSLAGQRLYGYTF.